This TCR beta chain was sequenced for a study of cytomegalovirus exposure and HLA in healthy donors. Concerning this clone: Its target is not known.

The PCR contained 60 Vbeta and 13 Jbeta primers. Libraries were prepared by immunoSEQ multiplex PCR; TCRdb keeps only in-frame clonotypes and omits some of them. This table holds approximately 100,000 clones, around 80% found once. Study-wide results and limits: The classifier reportedly diagnosed cytomegalovirus status with high specificity and sensitivity. A highly shared variant cluster was judged a likely technical artifact. In vitro assays verified that three CMV-associated chains recognized CMV antigens specifically.

Germline V lookup: CDR1 LGHNT, CDR2 FRNRAP. This CDR3 region has 12 residues. Trimming removed 5 bases at V and 1 base at J, with 5 bases between. Specimen: PBMCs. This chain connects TRBV12-5 to TRBJ2-5, with D possibly matching TRBD2 (5 bases). The TCR was taken from a female donor in good health and CMV-seropositive. This CDR3 reads CASGSGQETQYF. The DNA for the CDR3 is TGTGCTAGTGGTAGCGGCCAAGAGACCCAGTACTTC.